This is a list of T cell receptor beta chains from one sample in a study of shared clonotypes between healthy human individuals. The protocol was immunoSEQ multiplex PCR, while the TCRdb copy is restricted to in-frame clones and leaves out a portion. The sample carries approximately 92,000 clones, almost 70% recorded once. The specimen sequenced was memory CD8+ T cells sorted from blood. The receptors come from a man younger than 40 in good health. Both conserved end residues are part of each CDR3. The D gene is left open where the match is weak. Not all rows give a size; the values are once, few, many and, for expanded clones, a class.

v_gene	abundance	d_gene	j_gene	CDR3nt	CDR3aa
TRBV28	.	TRBD1	TRBJ2-6	TGTGCCAGCAGTTTAAGAGACAGGGGGCTCGACGGGGCCAACGTCCTGACTTTC	CASSLRDRGLDGANVLTF
TRBV6-6	.	TRBD2	TRBJ2-4	TGTGCCAGCAGTAGCGGGACTAGCGGCACGCAGTACTTC	CASSSGTSGTQYF
TRBV6-4	few	TRBD2	TRBJ2-1	TGTGCCAGCAGTGTCGCGGAAGCTAGCGGGGCTGAGCAGTTCTTC	CASSVAEASGAEQFF
TRBV27	few	TRBD2	TRBJ2-3	TGTGCCAGCAGTATGCTAGCGGGAGACACAGATACGCAGTATTTT	CASSMLAGDTDTQYF
TRBV5-1	.	.	TRBJ2-2	TGCGCCAGCAGCTTGTCGGGACACCTGAACACCGGGGAGCTGTTTTTT	CASSLSGHLNTGELFF
TRBV4-1	medium-sized	TRBD1	TRBJ2-7	TGCGCCAGCAGCCAAGGCCCAGCAGGGGGAGTCAAAAACGAGCAGTACTTC	CASSQGPAGGVKNEQYF
TRBV28	many	.	TRBJ1-1	TGTGCCAGCAGTTTTGGGTTCGCGGCCACTGAAGCTTTCTTT	CASSFGFAATEAFF
TRBV7-9	.	.	TRBJ2-6	TGTGCCAGCAGCTTAGTCCCGGGACACGACTCTGGGGCCAACGTCCTGACTTTC	CASSLVPGHDSGANVLTF
TRBV7-2	once	.	TRBJ2-7	TGTGCCAGCAGCTTAGTACTGAGCTCCTACGAGCAGTACTTC	CASSLVLSSYEQYF
TRBV2	few	.	TRBJ1-1	TGTGCCAGCAGCACCTACAGGGTAGGCACTGAAGCTTTCTTT	CASSTYRVGTEAFF
TRBV2	.	.	TRBJ2-2	TGTGCCAGCAGACGGACAGCCGGGGAGCTGTTTTTT	CASRRTAGELFF
TRBV7-9	.	.	TRBJ1-2	TGTGCCAGCAGCTTACAAGGGACGGGGCAGGTTTTACGCTACACCTTC	CASSLQGTGQVLRYTF
TRBV4-3	.	.	TRBJ1-1	TGCGCCAGCAGCCAAGATCGTGGGCAGGGTACGACTGAAGCTTTCTTT	CASSQDRGQGTTEAFF
TRBV10-2	many	.	TRBJ2-7	TGCGCCAGCAGTGAGTCCTCACCTTACGAGCAGTACTTC	CASSESSPYEQYF
TRBV18	.	.	TRBJ2-3	TGTGCCAGCTCAGCAGATACGCAGTATTTT	CASSADTQYF
TRBV6-6	.	.	TRBJ2-7	TGTGCCAGCATAAAACAACCAGGTCCCTCCTACGAGCAGTACTTC	CASIKQPGPSYEQYF
TRBV10-1	.	.	TRBJ2-3	TGCGCCAGCAGTGACGGTCGCACAGATACGCAGTATTTT	CASSDGRTDTQYF
TRBV27	.	.	TRBJ1-5	TGTGCCAGCAGTAGGGGCGCTAGCAATCAGCCCCAGCATTTT	CASSRGASNQPQHF
TRBV5-1	.	TRBD1	TRBJ1-1	TGCGCCAGCAGCTTTACAGGGGAGGACACTGAAGCTTTCTTT	CASSFTGEDTEAFF
TRBV5-1	.	TRBD2	TRBJ2-1	TGCGCCAGCAGCTTCGGACGGACTAGCGCAAATGAGCAGTTCTTC	CASSFGRTSANEQFF
TRBV7-6	.	TRBD1	TRBJ2-1	TGTGCCAGCAGACCCGGACAGGGTTACAATGAGCAGTTCTTC	CASRPGQGYNEQFF
TRBV7-8	few	.	TRBJ2-1	TGTGCCAGCAGCTTAGCGCTCGAGCGTATTAATGAGCAGTTCTTC	CASSLALERINEQFF
TRBV14	once	.	TRBJ2-5	TGTGCCAGCAGCCAAGCTTTTAGGTTTGGAGGACAAGAGACCCAGTACTTC	CASSQAFRFGGQETQYF
TRBV11-2	.	.	TRBJ2-2	TGTGCCAGCAGCTTGGGGGGAACCGGGGAGCTGTTTTTT	CASSLGGTGELFF
TRBV5-5	few	.	TRBJ2-1	TGTGCCAGCAGCTCCCGCGTGGGGCCGGGAAACACTGAGCAGTTCTTC	CASSSRVGPGNTEQFF
TRBV5-4	.	.	TRBJ2-1	TGTGCCAGCAGCCTGCAAGGGGGCTACAATGAGCAGTTCTTC	CASSLQGGYNEQFF
TRBV7-2	.	.	TRBJ2-7	TGTGCCAGCAGCTTAGCCCGGGGCTACGAGCAGTACTTC	CASSLARGYEQYF
TRBV28	.	.	TRBJ2-7	TGTGCCAGCAGTTCTCCGACGGTATCCTACGAGCAGTACTTC	CASSSPTVSYEQYF